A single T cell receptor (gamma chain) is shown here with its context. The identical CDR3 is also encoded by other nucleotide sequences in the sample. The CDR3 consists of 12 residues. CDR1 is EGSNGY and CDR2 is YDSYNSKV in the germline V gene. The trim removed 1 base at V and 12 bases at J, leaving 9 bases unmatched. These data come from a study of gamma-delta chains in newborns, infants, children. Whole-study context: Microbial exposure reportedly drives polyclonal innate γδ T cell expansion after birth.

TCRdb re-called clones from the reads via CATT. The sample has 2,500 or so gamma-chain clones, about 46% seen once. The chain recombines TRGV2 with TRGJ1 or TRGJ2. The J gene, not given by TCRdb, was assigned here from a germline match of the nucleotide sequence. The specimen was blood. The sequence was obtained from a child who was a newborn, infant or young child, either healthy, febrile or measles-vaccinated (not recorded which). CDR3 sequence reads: CATWDGPVGKLF. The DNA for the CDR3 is TGTGCCACCTGGGACGGACCGGTGGGGAAACTCTTT.